The TCR beta chain described here comes from a study of cytomegalovirus exposure and HLA in healthy donors. Study-level findings and limits: Reported results showed that the classifier diagnosed cytomegalovirus status with high specificity and sensitivity. Researchers reported that a few CMV-associated chains were confirmed in vitro as CMV antigen-specific. Several of the most significant clusters appeared, in a later analysis, to be linked to common viral pathogens.

This clone was recorded a few times. Its antigen is undetermined. The CDR3 runs 17 residues. Losses at the gene ends were 6 bases for V and 0 bases for J; bases not matched to a gene: 7. The germline V gene encodes CDR1 LNHDA and CDR2 SQIVND (reference sequence). Primers: 60 Vbeta forward and 13 Jbeta reverse. Clones were sequenced by immunoSEQ multiplex PCR, and TCRdb holds only the in-frame ones, with some missing. The sample has fewer than 250,000 clones; about 80% are singletons. This rearrangement joins TRBV19 to TRBJ2-1, with TRBD2 matching 11 bases. Sequencing input: PBMCs. The source of this sequence is a woman aged 40 to 50 in good health and CMV-seronegative. The CDR3 DNA reads TGTGCCAGTAGCCGACTAGCGGGAAGAAACTCCTACAATGAGCAGTTCTTC. Encoded protein: CASSRLAGRNSYNEQFF.